These T cell receptor beta chains were read from a single sample in a study of human T cells and chemical hapten exposure. TCRdb used MiXCR to reprocess the RACE reads, holding one entry per CDR3 protein. The data hold 95,000 to 130,000 distinct CDR3 sequences, with 9.5% to 13% observed a single time. Sequenced here: whole blood, sampled in connection with sensitization to the hapten diphenylcyclopropenone (DPC). The receptors shown here come from a woman in her fifties or sixties with alopecia areata. Some clones in this sample may be carry-over from other donors' samples. The CDR3 runs from the conserved cysteine through the conserved F or W. Each record gives: D gene, V gene, J gene, clone size, CDR3 DNA, CDR3 protein. D genes are given only for firm matches. Part of the rows lack a size; the others show once, few, many or a class for expanded clones.

d_gene: TRBD1
v_gene: TRBV7-2
j_gene: TRBJ2-1
abundance: many
CDR3nt: TGTGCCAGCAGTTTCTCAGGGGGCGCAGCGGGCTACAATGAGCAGTTCTTC
CDR3aa: CASSFSGGAAGYNEQFF

d_gene: -
v_gene: TRBV20-1
j_gene: TRBJ2-1
abundance: -
CDR3nt: TGCAGTGCTAGAGGACGGCGTGAGCAGTTCTTC
CDR3aa: CSARGRREQFF

d_gene: -
v_gene: TRBV18
j_gene: TRBJ2-1
abundance: few
CDR3nt: TGTGCCAGCTCACCGCCCTACAATGAGCAGTTCTTC
CDR3aa: CASSPPYNEQFF

d_gene: -
v_gene: TRBV19
j_gene: TRBJ2-2
abundance: few
CDR3nt: TGTGCCACTATGACAGGCGACTCGAACACCGGGGAGCTGTTTTTT
CDR3aa: CATMTGDSNTGELFF

d_gene: -
v_gene: TRBV18
j_gene: TRBJ2-7
abundance: many
CDR3nt: TGTGCCAGCTCACCACTCCGCGAAGGGTTAGGCGAGCAGTACTTC
CDR3aa: CASSPLREGLGEQYF

d_gene: TRBD2
v_gene: TRBV28
j_gene: TRBJ2-1
abundance: -
CDR3nt: TGTGCCAGCAGTCTCCCGACTAGCGGGCAGTTCTTC
CDR3aa: CASSLPTSGQFF

d_gene: TRBD1
v_gene: TRBV7-2
j_gene: TRBJ2-2
abundance: few
CDR3nt: TGTGCCAGCAGCTCTGACAGGGTACGCGCCGGGGAGCTGTTTTTT
CDR3aa: CASSSDRVRAGELFF

d_gene: -
v_gene: TRBV7-2
j_gene: TRBJ2-1
abundance: -
CDR3nt: TGTGCCAGCAGCTTAACCGGCAACTCCTACAATGAGCAGTTCTTC
CDR3aa: CASSLTGNSYNEQFF

d_gene: -
v_gene: TRBV20-1
j_gene: TRBJ1-4
abundance: -
CDR3nt: TGCAGTGTCACAGGCTCAAATGAAAAACTGTTTTTT
CDR3aa: CSVTGSNEKLFF

d_gene: TRBD1
v_gene: TRBV5-1
j_gene: TRBJ1-1
abundance: few
CDR3nt: TGCGCCAGCAGCTTAGCCCCGACAGGGGCTATGAACACTGAAGCTTTCTTT
CDR3aa: CASSLAPTGAMNTEAFF

d_gene: TRBD1
v_gene: TRBV29-1
j_gene: TRBJ1-6
abundance: -
CDR3nt: TGCAGCGCCCTGACAGGGGAATCTTCACCCCTCCACTTT
CDR3aa: CSALTGESSPLHF

d_gene: -
v_gene: TRBV3-1
j_gene: TRBJ2-1
abundance: -
CDR3nt: TGTGCCAGCAGTCATATATACAATGAGCAGTTCTTC
CDR3aa: CASSHIYNEQFF

d_gene: TRBD2
v_gene: TRBV7-2
j_gene: TRBJ2-1
abundance: many
CDR3nt: TGTGCCAGCAGCTTTACTAGCGGGGGGAAGGGTGAGCAGTTCTTC
CDR3aa: CASSFTSGGKGEQFF

d_gene: TRBD1
v_gene: TRBV27
j_gene: TRBJ1-4
abundance: many
CDR3nt: TGTGCCAGCAGTTCCTTCAAGGGGGCTTGGGAAAAACTGTTTTTT
CDR3aa: CASSSFKGAWEKLFF

d_gene: TRBD1
v_gene: TRBV18
j_gene: TRBJ1-5
abundance: -
CDR3nt: TGTGCCAGCTCACCCAGACAGGGCGGGAGCAATCAGCCCCAGCATTTT
CDR3aa: CASSPRQGGSNQPQHF

d_gene: TRBD1
v_gene: TRBV2
j_gene: TRBJ1-2
abundance: many
CDR3nt: TGTGCCAGCAGTTACAGGGGGCTCGTGTATGGCTACACCTTC
CDR3aa: CASSYRGLVYGYTF

d_gene: TRBD1
v_gene: TRBV5-1
j_gene: TRBJ2-7
abundance: -
CDR3nt: TGCGCCAGCAGCCCTCGGGACAGCTATTACGAGCAGTACTTC
CDR3aa: CASSPRDSYYEQYF

d_gene: TRBD1
v_gene: TRBV29-1
j_gene: TRBJ2-5
abundance: many
CDR3nt: TGCAGCGTTTTTCCATGGAGAAGTGAGGACAGGGAAGAGACCCAGTACTTC
CDR3aa: CSVFPWRSEDREETQYF

d_gene: -
v_gene: TRBV6-1
j_gene: TRBJ2-3
abundance: -
CDR3nt: TGTGCCAGCAGTGGGGTCGGCACAGATACGCAGTATTTT
CDR3aa: CASSGVGTDTQYF

d_gene: -
v_gene: TRBV7-9
j_gene: TRBJ1-2
abundance: many
CDR3nt: TGTGCCAGCAGCTCGGAGCAAGGGGCCAACTATGGCTACACCTTC
CDR3aa: CASSSEQGANYGYTF

d_gene: -
v_gene: TRBV28
j_gene: TRBJ1-6
abundance: -
CDR3nt: TGTGCCAGCAGTCGTTCCTCCTATAATTCACCCCTCCACTTT
CDR3aa: CASSRSSYNSPLHF

d_gene: TRBD1
v_gene: TRBV7-9
j_gene: TRBJ2-3
abundance: many
CDR3nt: TGTGCCAGCAACGACAGGGATTTGCCCACAGATACGCAGTATTTT
CDR3aa: CASNDRDLPTDTQYF

d_gene: TRBD1
v_gene: TRBV6-5
j_gene: TRBJ1-2
abundance: -
CDR3nt: TGTGCCAGCCTTGACTCAGGGGGAACGTCGGGTGGCTACACCTTC
CDR3aa: CASLDSGGTSGGYTF

d_gene: -
v_gene: TRBV24-1
j_gene: TRBJ1-5
abundance: few
CDR3nt: TGTGCCACCAGTGATTTACAAGGTCGGCCCCAGCATTTT
CDR3aa: CATSDLQGRPQHF

d_gene: TRBD1
v_gene: TRBV5-4
j_gene: TRBJ1-1
abundance: few
CDR3nt: TGTGCCAGCAGCGAGACAGGGGGTTGGACTGAAGCTTTCTTT
CDR3aa: CASSETGGWTEAFF

d_gene: -
v_gene: TRBV28
j_gene: TRBJ1-2
abundance: -
CDR3nt: TGTGCCAGCAGTTCAGGGGTAGAAGGCTACACCTTC
CDR3aa: CASSSGVEGYTF

d_gene: -
v_gene: TRBV24-1
j_gene: TRBJ2-1
abundance: -
CDR3nt: TGTGCCGCTGGCGGGAGACAGGGCTCTCATGAGCAGTTCTTC
CDR3aa: CAAGGRQGSHEQFF